This T cell receptor beta chain came from a study of blood T cell repertoires in COVID-19. The germline CDR1 and CDR2 sequences are SGHRS and YFSETQ. The V segment lost 4 bases and the J segment 0 bases; nucleotides outside the gene matches: 4. CDR3 length equals 16 residues. Authors' methods: Reference gene primer amplification gave estimated nucleated cell counts. Libraries were prepared by immunoSEQ multiplex PCR; TCRdb keeps only in-frame clonotypes and omits some of them. The V and J calls and clone size were taken over from that table, and D and trimming were inferred from the DNA. Counted here are roughly 12,000 clones, approximately 80% occurring once; the ten biggest clones make up just under 45%. This clone has more than one count but fewer than ten.

The source material was peripheral blood. This chain joins TRBV5-1 and TRBJ2-5; 12 bases match TRBD1. The clonotype was recovered from a man at least 80 years old with acute or convalescent COVID-19. CDR3 protein: CASSGGTGGYQETQYF. CDR3 in DNA: TGCGCCAGCAGCGGAGGGACAGGGGGCTACCAAGAGACCCAGTACTTC.